Presented here are 21 T cell receptor beta chains from one specimen sequenced in a study of response to subunit inactivated influenza vaccine. TCRdb re-derived calls from the RT-PCR reads in MiXCR, one entry per CDR3 protein. The data hold roughly 570,000 distinct CDR3 sequences, with around 15% observed a single time. Source: PBMCs from blood, taken 11 to 12 days after vaccination. The receptors were gathered from a man in his forties or fifties who received an inactivated influenza vaccine.

Turning to this clonotype: No DNA is shown, since the ends of the CDR3 on it are uncertain; the CDR3 is the one TCRdb lists. The rearrangement uses TRBV12-3 or TRBV12-4 and TRBJ1-1; TRBD1, the table's D call, lacks a check against the DNA. From its first to its last residue, the CDR3 has 14 amino acids. The CDR3 here is CASSSSTGGTEAFF.

The chain has TRBV5-1 and TRBJ1-2; unclear D gene. Trimming removed 4 bases at V and 0 bases at J, with 13 bases between. Germline CDR1 and CDR2: SGHRS and YFSETQ. The CDR3 spans 15 residues. The CDR3 nucleotides are TGCGCCAGCAGCGTAACCTCTTCCCCTAACTATGGCTACACCTTC. It encodes CASSVTSSPNYGYTF.

The chain recombines TRBV4-2 with TRBJ2-7, with a tentative D call TRBD1 (6 bases). The CDR3 covers 14 residues. Germline CDR1 and CDR2: LGHNA and YNFKEQ. V dropped 5 bases and J dropped 0 bases, with 11 bases sitting between them. The CDR3 reads CASSAQGGSYEQYF. The DNA for the CDR3 is TGTGCCAGCAGCGCCCAAGGGGGCTCCTACGAGCAGTACTTC.

The gene calls are TRBV5-6 and TRBJ2-6; tentatively, D is TRBD1 (5 bases). Deletions cut 0 bases from V and 0 bases from J, with 10 bases between. Germline CDR1 SGHDT, CDR2 YYEEEE. CDR3 length: 17 amino acids. The CDR3 DNA reads as TGTGCCAGCAGCTTGGCAGGGATCAGCTCTGGGGCCAACGTCCTGACTTTC. Its protein is CASSLAGISSGANVLTF.

This clonotype was seen a handful of times. The V call is TRBV12-3 or TRBV12-4, the J call TRBJ2-1, with 11 bases lining up with TRBD2. Germline trimming cut 7 bases from V and 4 bases from J; bases unmatched to any gene: 12. CDR3 size: 17 residues. The CDR3 spells CASKWTSGWGEYNEQFF. CDR3 nucleotide sequence: TGTGCCAGCAAATGGACTAGCGGGTGGGGGGAATACAATGAGCAGTTCTTC.

The table lists this clonotype with a few counts. V gene TRBV11-2 combines with J gene TRBJ2-4, with 11 nucleotides matching TRBD2. The ends lost 0 bases at V and 3 bases at J; junction bases unmatched: 4. The CDR3 length is 17 residues. The germline V gene encodes CDR1 SGHAT and CDR2 FQNNGV. CDR3 loop: CASSLDGLAGIKNIQYF. The CDR3 DNA follows: TGTGCCAGCAGCTTAGACGGACTAGCGGGTATCAAAAACATTCAGTACTTC.

This clonotype was recorded a few times. V and J are TRBV4-1 and TRBJ2-7; 9 bases map to TRBD1. V shed 2 bases, J shed 3 bases, and the junction held 8 bases outside the gene matches. CDR3 length equals 16 residues. Germline lookup yields CDR1 MGHRA and CDR2 YSYEKL. The CDR3 region has the DNA TGCGCCAGCAGCCAAAGGTTGACAGGGGGAAACTACGAGCAGTACTTC. Protein sequence: CASSQRLTGGNYEQYF.

This clonotype was found a few times. This sequence joins TRBV7-9 and TRBJ1-3; D might be TRBD1 (5 bases). The V end was cut by 5 bases, the J end by 5 bases, with 16 bases between. The germline V gene encodes CDR1 SEHNR and CDR2 FQNEAQ (reference sequence). The CDR3 totals 15 residues. The CDR3 DNA is TGTGCCAGCAGCCCCGAGACAGCGACTCGAAACACCATATATTTT. Amino acid sequence: CASSPETATRNTIYF.

The chain combines TRBV4-3 with TRBJ1-5; D call uncertain. The V and J ends lost 4 bases and 3 bases respectively, with 13 bases between them. This CDR3 is built from 15 residues. From germline, CDR1 is LGHNA and CDR2 YSLEER. The CDR3: CASSLVRALNQPQHF. DNA of the CDR3: TGCGCCAGCAGCCTTGTCCGGGCCCTCAATCAGCCCCAGCATTTT.

This chain uses TRBV2 with TRBJ2-3; D assignment may be TRBD1 or TRBD2 (6 bases each). The CDR3 extends over 15 amino acids. V was cut by 5 bases and J by 10 bases, with 22 bases left in between. Per germline, CDR1 SNHLY and CDR2 FYNNEI. The DNA of the CDR3 is TGTGCCAGCAGTCCCTACGGGGGCGCGAGGGGGGCGCAGTATTTT. Its translation: CASSPYGGARGAQYF.

This sequence joins TRBV2 and TRBJ2-2; D is perhaps TRBD1 (6 bases). The CDR3 length is 15 residues. Germline V CDR1 and CDR2: SNHLY, FYNNEI. V was cut by 6 bases and J by 7 bases, with 18 bases left in between. CDR3 protein: CASRKSPQGNGELFF. CDR3 nucleotides: TGTGCCAGCAGGAAAAGTCCCCAGGGGAACGGGGAGCTGTTTTTT.

The V call is TRBV10-3, the J call TRBJ2-3; tentatively, D is TRBD1 or TRBD2 (5 bases each). CDR3 length equals 15 residues. The germline CDR1 and CDR2 sequences are ENHRY and SYGVKD. V lost 3 bases and J lost 2, with 12 bases in between. CDR3 residues: CAISEWDPTTDTQYF. For the CDR3, the DNA is TGTGCCATCAGTGAATGGGACCCAACCACAGATACGCAGTATTTT.

The chain is built from TRBV9 and TRBJ2-3, with a possible D match to TRBD2 (6 bases). V was pared by 0 bases and J by 2 bases, with 16 bases between. CDR3 size: 17 residues. CDR1 is SGDLS, CDR2 YYNGEE, per germline. CDR3 region: CASSVVSPAGYTDTQYF. DNA for the CDR3: TGTGCCAGCAGCGTAGTTTCCCCGGCGGGGTACACAGATACGCAGTATTTT.

This clonotype was seen a handful of times. The chain employs TRBV5-1 and TRBJ1-1, with 12 bases lining up with TRBD1. This CDR3 has 16 amino acids. Germline V gene sequence: CDR1 SGHRS, CDR2 YFSETQ. V was clipped by 4 bases and J by 0 bases; unmatched bases: 4. The CDR3 is CASSGTGGQMNTEAFF. In DNA form, the CDR3 reads TGCGCCAGCAGCGGGACAGGGGGCCAAATGAACACTGAAGCTTTCTTT.

This chain uses TRBV12-3 or TRBV12-4 with TRBJ2-7, with 8 bases identical to TRBD2. The junction had 7 bases not matched to a gene; V was cut back by 7 bases and J by 2 bases. There are 14 residues in the CDR3. This CDR3 is CASNPSGGTYEQYF. CDR3 in DNA: TGTGCCAGCAACCCCAGCGGGGGTACCTACGAGCAGTACTTC.

The chain links TRBV28 to TRBJ1-5; TRBD1 matches 11 bases. Germline CDR1 reads MDHEN; CDR2 reads SYDVKM. This CDR3 spans 14 amino acids. Trimming removed 7 bases from V and 7 bases from J; junction bases left unmatched: 6. CDR3 amino acids: CASIGTGGWQPQHF. The CDR3 nucleotides are TGTGCCAGCATTGGGACAGGGGGATGGCAGCCCCAGCATTTT. Combining the CDR3 with reference TRBV28 and TRBJ1-5 gives the whole variable domain DVKVTQSSRYLVKRTGEKVFLECVQDMDHENMFWYRQDPGLGLRLIYFSYDVKMKEKGDIPEGYSVSREKKERFSLILESASTNQTSMYLCASIGTGGWQPQHFGDGTRLSIL.

The chain links TRBV29-1 to TRBJ1-2, with D maybe TRBD1 (5 bases). The CDR3 extends over 13 amino acids. CDR1 and CDR2 from the germline V gene are SQVTM and ANQGSEA. V was cut by 2 bases and J by 4 bases, with 11 bases left in between. For the CDR3, the DNA is TGCAGCGTTGAACCGGGGGGGACCTATGGCTACACCTTC. This gives the protein CSVEPGGTYGYTF. The full variable domain, with the rest looked up from reference TRBV29-1 and TRBJ1-2, is SAVISQKPSRDICQRGTSLTIQCQVDSQVTMMFWYRQQPGQSLTLIATANQGSEATYESGFVIDKFPISRPNLTFSTLTVSNMSPEDSSIYLCSVEPGGTYGYTFGSGTRLTVV.

This clonotype has at least ten counts. The J gene is TRBJ2-1, the V gene TRBV6-6; D not certain. This CDR3 is built from 13 residues. Germline CDR1 is MNHNY and CDR2 is SVGAGI (reference sequence). V was pared by 6 bases and J by 7 bases, with 13 bases between. The chain's CDR3 is CASSRPDRNEQFF. For the CDR3, the DNA is TGTGCCAGCAGCCGCCCAGATCGTAATGAGCAGTTCTTC.

V usage is TRBV12-3 or TRBV12-4 and J usage is TRBJ2-3, with TRBD2 matching 15 bases. Losses at the gene ends were 5 bases for V and 7 bases for J; bases not matched to a gene: 7. CDR3 length: 16 amino acids. CDR3 region: CASSPTGTSGRNTQYF. CDR3 DNA sequence: TGTGCCAGCAGTCCTACCGGGACTAGCGGGAGGAATACGCAGTATTTT.

This chain uses TRBV7-2 with TRBJ2-1, with 8 positions matching TRBD1. Germline CDR1 reads SGHTA; CDR2 reads FQGNSA. The CDR3 extends over 16 amino acids. Unmatched junction bases numbered 7, after V lost 6 bases and J lost 0 bases. The CDR3 reads CASRLTGADSYNEQFF. The CDR3 DNA sequence: TGTGCCAGCAGACTGACAGGGGCGGACTCCTACAATGAGCAGTTCTTC.

This clonotype has more than one count but fewer than ten. The rearrangement links TRBV27 to TRBJ2-2; 7 bases are a match to TRBD1. Unmatched junction bases numbered 5, after V lost 3 bases and J lost 7 bases. The V gene's germline CDR1 is MNHEY and CDR2 SMNVEV (reference sequence). The CDR3 spans 14 residues. CDR3 in DNA: TGTGCCAGCAGTTTTTACACAGGGGACGGGGAGCTGTTTTTT. Translated: CASSFYTGDGELFF.